This TCR beta chain stems from a study of siplizumab effects on memory and regulatory T cells. Broader study findings: Significant reduction of alloreactive sequences traceable to unstimulated CD4+ memory cells was observed with siplizumab. The majority of clones, roughly 75-97% of proliferating CD4+ or CD8+ clones, lacked an assignable naive or memory phenotype.

Trimming removed 3 bases from V and 2 bases from J; junction bases left unmatched: 3. The CDR3 length is 14 residues. CDR1 is SGHNT, CDR2 YENEEA, per germline. About this clone: Antigen: not known.

Sequenced by immunoSEQ multiplex PCR; TCRdb stores in-frame clones only, minus some. The repertoire holds fewer than 100,000 clones, with around 94% as singletons. V gene TRBV11-3 combines with J gene TRBJ2-5; TRBD2 matches 7 bases. Material: non-Treg CD4+ T cells sorted from blood. The receptor comes from a human donor in good health. CDR3 bases: TGTGCCAGCAGCTTTACGGGGGGTCAAGAGACCCAGTACTTC. Translating it yields CASSFTGGQETQYF.